The 18 T cell receptor beta chains listed next were all sequenced from one sample in a study of PD-1 blockade in classical Hodgkin lymphoma. As for time point: cycle 4 day 1 (C4D1), after 6 weeks of nivolumab. Following autologous stem cell transplantation, relapse occurred in every patient, and exposure to brentuximab vedotin varied. Method: immunoSEQ multiplex PCR; TCRdb's copy keeps in-frame clones and lacks some. This sample has about 20,000 clones, with over 60% found just once. This specimen consisted of peripheral blood mononuclear cells (PBMCs), obtained before the fourth cycle of nivolumab. The receptor set was obtained from a human donor with classical Hodgkin lymphoma.

There are a few counts of this clone. This chain connects TRBV11-3 to TRBJ1-2; D may be TRBD1 (6 bases). From germline, CDR1 is SGHNT and CDR2 YENEEA. Trimming took off 5 bases at V and 5 bases at J, with 18 bases between the two ends. This CDR3 comprises 15 residues. The DNA of the CDR3 is TGTGCCAGCAGCCGAGCGGGGGGCGTGGGGTATGGCTACACCTTC. Amino acid sequence: CASSRAGGVGYGYTF.

This chain connects TRBV19 to TRBJ2-5; D possibly corresponds to TRBD2 (5 bases). Germline V CDR1 and CDR2: LNHDA, SQIVND (reference sequence). The CDR3 totals 14 residues. The ends were cut back, 10 bases at V and 7 bases at J, with 22 bases in the middle. The CDR3 spells CATERSTPGGTQYF. Written as DNA, the CDR3 is TGTGCCACCGAGCGGAGCACCCCGGGTGGGACCCAGTACTTC.

By share, this clone counts as medium-sized. The chain employs TRBV5-8 and TRBJ1-1; D unclear. V was clipped by 0 bases and J by 4 bases, with 10 bases between them. The CDR3 runs 14 residues. CDR1 and CDR2 (germline): SGHTS, YDEGEE. Here the CDR3 DNA reads TGTGCCAGCAGCTTGGGCTCTTTCGGCACTGAAGCTTTCTTT. Residues: CASSLGSFGTEAFF.

About this clone: A much bigger clone sits one base away, suggesting this may be a read error. The V gene is TRBV7-9, the J gene TRBJ1-2, with D unresolved. V shed 6 bases and J shed 2 bases, with 4 bases lying between them. The CDR3 covers 11 residues. Looked up from germline, CDR1 is SEHNR and CDR2 is FQNEAQ (reference sequence). The CDR3 sequence is CASRDNYGYTF. The CDR3 coding sequence is TGTGCCAGCAGGGACAACTATGGCTACACCTTC. Together with reference TRBV7-9 and TRBJ1-2, the CDR3 gives the full variable domain: DTGVSQNPRHKITKRGQNVTFRCDPISEHNRLYWYRQTLGQGPEFLTYFQNEAQLEKSRLLSDRFSAERPKGSFSTLEIQRTEQGDSAMYLCASRDNYGYTFGSGTRLTVV.

Note on this clone: Other DNA variants within this sample encode the same CDR3. The chain uses TRBV5-1 and TRBJ1-5; the D gene is possibly TRBD1 (5 bases). The CDR3 spans 15 residues. CDR1 SGHRS and CDR2 YFSETQ come from the germline V gene. Trimming stripped 2 bases from V and 3 bases from J, with 12 bases between. The CDR3 is CASSFLGDSNQPQHF. CDR3 nucleotide sequence: TGCGCCAGCAGCTTCCTGGGGGATTCCAATCAGCCCCAGCATTTT.

The rearrangement links TRBV5-1 to TRBJ1-2, with TRBD1 identical over 7 bases. Trimming cost V 3 bases and J 4 bases; bases outside gene matches: 9. The CDR3 spans 15 residues. Germline CDR1 is SGHRS and CDR2 is YFSETQ. The CDR3: CASSSQLQGTYGYTF. CDR3 bases: TGCGCCAGCAGCTCCCAATTACAGGGGACCTATGGCTACACCTTC.

V is TRBV5-4 and J is TRBJ1-1, with a possible D match to TRBD1 (6 bases). The CDR3 contains 15 residues. V lost 10 bases, J lost 0 bases, and 19 bases lay in between. Germline lookup yields CDR1 SGHNT and CDR2 YYREEE (reference sequence). The chain's CDR3 is CAFFGGAAMNTEAFF. The CDR3, as DNA: TGTGCCTTTTTCGGGGGCGCGGCCATGAACACTGAAGCTTTCTTT.

J is TRBJ2-1 and V is TRBV7-2; D is unresolved. The CDR3 has 14 amino acids. The V end was cut by 1 base, the J end by 5 bases, with 9 bases between. CDR1 SGHTA and CDR2 FQGNSA come from the germline V gene. CDR3 amino acids: CASSLGSSNNEQFF. The CDR3 DNA follows: TGTGCCAGCAGCTTAGGTAGCAGTAACAATGAGCAGTTCTTC.

This chain connects TRBV6-5 to TRBJ2-2; D is undetermined. The CDR3 has 13 residues. Trimming took off 7 bases at V and 1 base at J, with 7 bases between the two ends. Germline lookup yields CDR1 MNHEY and CDR2 SVGAGI. CDR3 sequence: CASNDVNTGELFF. CDR3 bases: TGTGCCAGCAATGACGTGAACACCGGGGAGCTGTTTTTT.

V gene TRBV7-6 combines with J gene TRBJ2-2, with D possibly being TRBD1 or TRBD2 (5 bases each). Trimming removed 1 base from V and 5 bases from J, with 17 bases in between. CDR1 is SGHVS, CDR2 FNYEAQ, per germline. CDR3 size: 17 residues. The CDR3 region has the DNA TGTGCCAGCAGCTTAGTGGCTTTAGGGGAGAGGACCGGGGAGCTGTTTTTT. Translated: CASSLVALGERTGELFF.

The chain joins TRBV11-3 to TRBJ1-3, with unresolved D. V lost 1 base to trimming and J lost 0 bases, with 13 bases between them. The CDR3 length is 17 residues. Germline CDR1 reads SGHNT; CDR2 reads YENEEA. The CDR3 sequence: CASSLVLGGFSGNTIYF. For the CDR3, the DNA is TGTGCCAGCAGCTTAGTTCTGGGCGGTTTCTCTGGAAACACCATATATTTT.

The V gene is TRBV7-2, the J gene TRBJ1-1; D is possibly TRBD1 (5 bases). Germline V gives CDR1 SGHTA, CDR2 FQGNSA. Trimming left V 1 base short and J 1 base short, with 7 bases between. The CDR3 contains 14 residues. In nucleotides, the CDR3 is TGTGCCAGCAGCTTAGGGGGCCGGAACACTGAAGCTTTCTTT. This sequence encodes CASSLGGRNTEAFF.

In this sample, this clone turned up a few times. The gene calls are TRBV2 and TRBJ2-7; D might be TRBD2 (5 bases). There are 14 residues in the CDR3. CDR1 SNHLY and CDR2 FYNNEI come from the germline V gene. V lost 8 bases, J lost 0 bases, and 14 bases lay in between. CDR3 region: CASSGVLASYEQYF. In DNA form, the CDR3 reads TGTGCCAGCTCCGGGGTCCTGGCCTCCTACGAGCAGTACTTC. The variable domain in full, completed from reference TRBV2 and TRBJ2-7, reads EPEVTQTPSHQVTQMGQEVILRCVPISNHLYFYWYRQILGQKVEFLVSFYNNEISEKSEIFDDQFSVERPDGSNFTLKIRSTKLEDSAMYFCASSGVLASYEQYFGPGTRLTVT.

In the case of this clone: Other DNA sequences in the sample encode the same CDR3. This chain uses TRBV19 with TRBJ1-5, with D possibly being TRBD1 (6 bases). Germline V gene data show CDR1 as LNHDA and CDR2 as SQIVND (reference sequence). The V end was cut by 1 base, the J end by 4 bases, with 11 bases between. This CDR3 has 15 residues. As DNA, the CDR3 is TGTGCCAGTAGTATAGGTGAGGGGGGGAATCAGCCCCAGCATTTT. It translates to CASSIGEGGNQPQHF.

This clone occurred a few times. The chain joins TRBV5-1 to TRBJ2-3; D is undetermined. Germline V lookup: CDR1 SGHRS, CDR2 YFSETQ. This CDR3 has 15 amino acids. Trimming took 1 base from V and 2 from J, leaving 11 bases between them. The CDR3 sequence is CASSLPSLSTDTQYF. The CDR3 coding sequence is TGCGCCAGCAGCTTGCCCTCCCTATCCACAGATACGCAGTATTTT.

This rearrangement joins TRBV11-2 to TRBJ1-3, with 8 bases that match TRBD1. The V gene end was trimmed by 5 bases and the J gene end by 4 bases; junction bases not matched to a gene: 7. Germline CDR1 is SGHAT and CDR2 is FQNNGV. The CDR3 covers 15 residues. CDR3 nucleotides: TGTGCCAGCAGCCCAGGGACAGGTACAGGAAACACCATATATTTT. It is translated as CASSPGTGTGNTIYF.

The rearrangement joins TRBV10-3 to TRBJ2-7; the match to TRBD1 covers 7 bases. After removal of 7 bases from V and 2 bases from J, the junction contained 5 bases not matched to a gene. The CDR3 has 13 amino acids. Germline V CDR1 and CDR2: ENHRY, SYGVKD. CDR3 nucleotide sequence: TGTGCCATCACTACAGGGGTAGCCTACGAGCAGTACTTC. This gives the protein CAITTGVAYEQYF.

The chain combines TRBV10-2 with TRBJ2-1; 11 bases are a match to TRBD2. Losses at the gene ends were 5 bases for V and 5 bases for J; bases not matched to a gene: 5. Per germline, CDR1 WSHSY and CDR2 SAAADI. This CDR3 region has 15 residues. The CDR3 region has the DNA TGCGCCAGCAGTACTAGCGGGGGCCCGCACAATGAGCAGTTCTTC. It yields the protein CASSTSGGPHNEQFF.